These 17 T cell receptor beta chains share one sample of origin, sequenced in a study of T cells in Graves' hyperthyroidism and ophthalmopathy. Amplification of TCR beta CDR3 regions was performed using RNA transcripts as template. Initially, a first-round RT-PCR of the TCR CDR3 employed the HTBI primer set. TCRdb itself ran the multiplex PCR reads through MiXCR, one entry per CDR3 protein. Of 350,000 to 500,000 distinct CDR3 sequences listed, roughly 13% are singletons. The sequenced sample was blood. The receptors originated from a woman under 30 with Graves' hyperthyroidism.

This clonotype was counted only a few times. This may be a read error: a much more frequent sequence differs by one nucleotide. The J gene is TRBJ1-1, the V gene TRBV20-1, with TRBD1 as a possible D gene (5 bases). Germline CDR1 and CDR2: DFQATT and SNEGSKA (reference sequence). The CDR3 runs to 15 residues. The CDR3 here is CRARDRARVRTEAFF. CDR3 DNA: TGCAGGGCTAGAGATCGAGCCAGGGTACGCACTGAAGCTTTCTTT.

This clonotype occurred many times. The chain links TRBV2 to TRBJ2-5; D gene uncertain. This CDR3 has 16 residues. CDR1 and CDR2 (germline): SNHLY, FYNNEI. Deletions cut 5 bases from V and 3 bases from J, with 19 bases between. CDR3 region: CASSSPDVRSKETQYF. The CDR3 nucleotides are TGTGCCAGCAGTTCCCCGGACGTCAGAAGCAAAGAGACCCAGTACTTC.

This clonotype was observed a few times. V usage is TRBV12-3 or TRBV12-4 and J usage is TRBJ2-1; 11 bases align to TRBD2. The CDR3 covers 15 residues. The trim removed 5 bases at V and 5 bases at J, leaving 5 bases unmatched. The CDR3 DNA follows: TGTGCCAGCAGTCTCCCGGGACTAGCGGACAATGAGCAGTTCTTC. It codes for CASSLPGLADNEQFF.

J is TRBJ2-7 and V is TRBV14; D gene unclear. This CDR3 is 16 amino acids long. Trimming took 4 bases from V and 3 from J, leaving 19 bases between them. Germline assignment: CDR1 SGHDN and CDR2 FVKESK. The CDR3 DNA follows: TGTGCCAGCAGCCTCACCCGGGTGGGCTACGGCTACGAGCAGTACTTC. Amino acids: CASSLTRVGYGYEQYF.

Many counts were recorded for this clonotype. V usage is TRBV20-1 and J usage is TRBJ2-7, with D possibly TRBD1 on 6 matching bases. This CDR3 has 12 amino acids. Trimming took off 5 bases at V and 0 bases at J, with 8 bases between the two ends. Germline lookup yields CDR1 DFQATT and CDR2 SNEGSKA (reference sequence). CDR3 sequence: CSAGDNSYEQYF. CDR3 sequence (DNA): TGCAGTGCTGGGGACAACTCCTACGAGCAGTACTTC.

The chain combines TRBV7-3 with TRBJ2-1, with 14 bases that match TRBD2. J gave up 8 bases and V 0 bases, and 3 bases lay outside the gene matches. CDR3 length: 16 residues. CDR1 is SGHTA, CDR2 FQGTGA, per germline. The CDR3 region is CASSLTGLAGVDEQFF. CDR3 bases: TGTGCCAGCAGCTTAACGGGACTAGCGGGAGTCGATGAGCAGTTCTTC.

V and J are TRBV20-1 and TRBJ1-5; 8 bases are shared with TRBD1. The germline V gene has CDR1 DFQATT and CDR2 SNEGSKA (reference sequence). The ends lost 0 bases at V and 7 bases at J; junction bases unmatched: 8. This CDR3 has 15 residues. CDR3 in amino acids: CSARDGTGGGQPQHF. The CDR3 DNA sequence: TGCAGTGCTAGAGATGGGACAGGTGGTGGGCAGCCCCAGCATTTT.

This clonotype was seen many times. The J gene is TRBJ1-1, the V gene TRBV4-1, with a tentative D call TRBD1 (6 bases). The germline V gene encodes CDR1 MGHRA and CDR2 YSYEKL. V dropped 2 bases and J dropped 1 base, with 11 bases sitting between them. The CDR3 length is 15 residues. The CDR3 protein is CASSQYYRENTEAFF. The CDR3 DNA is TGCGCCAGCAGCCAATACTACAGGGAGAACACTGAAGCTTTCTTT.

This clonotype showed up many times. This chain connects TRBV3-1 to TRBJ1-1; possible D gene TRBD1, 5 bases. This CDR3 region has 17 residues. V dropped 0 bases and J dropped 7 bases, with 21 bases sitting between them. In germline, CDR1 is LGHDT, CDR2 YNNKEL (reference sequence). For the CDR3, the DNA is TGTGCCAGCAGCCAAGATTTTGCGACAGTCGTTGTGGGTGAAGCTTTCTTT. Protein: CASSQDFATVVVGEAFF.

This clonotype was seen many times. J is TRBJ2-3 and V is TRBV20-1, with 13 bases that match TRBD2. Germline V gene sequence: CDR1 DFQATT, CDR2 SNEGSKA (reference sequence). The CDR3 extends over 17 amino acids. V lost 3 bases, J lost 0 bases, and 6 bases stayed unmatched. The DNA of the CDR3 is TGCAGTGCTAGGCCCGGGACTAGCGGGATGAGCACAGATACGCAGTATTTT. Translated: CSARPGTSGMSTDTQYF.

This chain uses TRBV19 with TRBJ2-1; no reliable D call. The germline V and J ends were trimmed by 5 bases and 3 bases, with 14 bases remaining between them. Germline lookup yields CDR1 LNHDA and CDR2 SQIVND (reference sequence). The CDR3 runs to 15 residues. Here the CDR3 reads CASSRQIRLYNEQFF. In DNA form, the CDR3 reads TGTGCCAGTAGTCGGCAGATTCGACTCTACAATGAGCAGTTCTTC.

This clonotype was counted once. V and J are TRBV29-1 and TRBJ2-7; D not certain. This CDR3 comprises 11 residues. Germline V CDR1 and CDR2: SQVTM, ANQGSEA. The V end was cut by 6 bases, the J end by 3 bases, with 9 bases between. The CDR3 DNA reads TGCAGCGTACTGACGGGCTACGAGCAGTACTTC. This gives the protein CSVLTGYEQYF.

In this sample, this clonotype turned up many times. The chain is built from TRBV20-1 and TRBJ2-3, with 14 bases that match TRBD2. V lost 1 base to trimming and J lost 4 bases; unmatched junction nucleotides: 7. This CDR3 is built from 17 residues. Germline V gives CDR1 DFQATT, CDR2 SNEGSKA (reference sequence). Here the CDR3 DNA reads TGCAGTGCTAGAGCGGACCTGACTAGCGGGAGGGCAGATACGCAGTATTTT. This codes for CSARADLTSGRADTQYF.

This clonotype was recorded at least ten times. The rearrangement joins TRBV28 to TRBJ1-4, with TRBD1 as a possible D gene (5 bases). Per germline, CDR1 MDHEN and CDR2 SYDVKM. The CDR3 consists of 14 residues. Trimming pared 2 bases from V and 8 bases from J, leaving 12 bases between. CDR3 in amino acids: CASSLGGVREKLFF. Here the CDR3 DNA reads TGTGCCAGCAGTTTAGGGGGGGTTCGGGAAAAACTGTTTTTT.

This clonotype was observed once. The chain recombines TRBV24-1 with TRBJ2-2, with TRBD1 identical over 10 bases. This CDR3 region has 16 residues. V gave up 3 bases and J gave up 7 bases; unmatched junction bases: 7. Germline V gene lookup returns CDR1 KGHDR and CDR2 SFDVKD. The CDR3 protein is CATSDPDRGLIGELFF. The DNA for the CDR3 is TGTGCCACCAGTGATCCAGACAGGGGGCTAATCGGGGAGCTGTTTTTT.

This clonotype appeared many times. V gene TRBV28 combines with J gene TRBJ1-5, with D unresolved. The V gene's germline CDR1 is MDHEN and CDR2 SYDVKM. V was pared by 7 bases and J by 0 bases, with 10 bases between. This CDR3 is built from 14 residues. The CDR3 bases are TGTGCCAGCAATGATCCCGCTAGCAATCAGCCCCAGCATTTT. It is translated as CASNDPASNQPQHF. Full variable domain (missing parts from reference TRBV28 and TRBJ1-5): DVKVTQSSRYLVKRTGEKVFLECVQDMDHENMFWYRQDPGLGLRLIYFSYDVKMKEKGDIPEGYSVSREKKERFSLILESASTNQTSMYLCASNDPASNQPQHFGDGTRLSIL.

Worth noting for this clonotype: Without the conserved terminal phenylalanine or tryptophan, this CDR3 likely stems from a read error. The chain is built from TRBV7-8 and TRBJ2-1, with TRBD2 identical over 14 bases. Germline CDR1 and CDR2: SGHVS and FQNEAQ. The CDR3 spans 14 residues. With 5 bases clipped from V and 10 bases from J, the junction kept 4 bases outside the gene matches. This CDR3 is CASSKGLAGEEQFC. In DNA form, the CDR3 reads TGTGCCAGCAGCAAGGGACTAGCGGGAGAGGAGCAGTTCTGC.